The 6 T cell receptor beta chains in this list originate from one sample, sequenced in a study of T cells in Graves' hyperthyroidism and ophthalmopathy. TCR beta CDR3 sequences were amplified from RNA transcripts. HTBI primers drove first-round RT-PCR of the TCR CDR3. TCRdb re-analysed the multiplex PCR reads in MiXCR, keeping a single row per CDR3 protein. The sample lists 400,000 or so distinct CDR3 sequences, 13% to 15% seen once, with 20% in the top ten. Sequenced input: blood. All receptors derive from a woman under 40 with Graves' ophthalmopathy.

This clonotype has just a few counts. A much bigger clone sits one base away, suggesting this may be a read error. This chain links TRBV12-3 or TRBV12-4 with TRBJ1-3; D perhaps matches TRBD1 (5 bases). CDR3 length: 13 amino acids. CDR3 nucleotide sequence: TGTGCCAGCAGCGGAGGGACTGGAAACACCATGTATTTT. Its protein product is CASSGGTGNTMYF.

The genes are TRBV12-3 or TRBV12-4 and TRBJ2-1; D unresolved. Trimming removed 6 bases from V and 6 bases from J, with 12 bases in between. The CDR3 has 13 amino acids. The CDR3, as DNA: TGTGCCAGCAGCTTCTGGGGTTTCAATGAGCAGTTCTTC. This codes for CASSFWGFNEQFF.

This clonotype was detected ten times or more. The CDR3 DNA follows: TGCAGTGCTAGAGATCCTGGGGGGCGGTACGAGCAGTACTTC. It specifies CSARDPGGRYEQYF. This chain uses TRBV20-1 with TRBJ2-7; tentatively, D is TRBD1 or TRBD2 (6 bases each). The CDR3 has 14 amino acids. CDR1 is DFQATT, CDR2 SNEGSKA, per germline (reference sequence). Trimming stripped 0 bases from V and 4 bases from J, with 13 bases between.

The sample holds many counts of this clonotype. The rearrangement links TRBV12-3 or TRBV12-4 to TRBJ2-2; 8 bases align to TRBD2. The CDR3 runs 16 residues. The trim removed 6 bases at V and 7 bases at J, leaving 13 bases unmatched. For the CDR3, the DNA is TGTGCCAGCAGACCTCGGGGGGGCCAATATCGCGGGGAGCTGTTTTTT. Protein product: CASRPRGGQYRGELFF.

This clonotype was counted a few times. The rearrangement joins TRBV5-6 to TRBJ2-2; no firm D call. V lost 0 bases to trimming and J lost 6 bases, with 9 bases between them. The germline CDR1 and CDR2 sequences are SGHDT and YYEEEE. The CDR3 covers 14 residues. In nucleotides, the CDR3 is TGTGCCAGCAGCTTGGGTCATTTGGCCGGGGAGCTGTTTTTT. It yields the protein CASSLGHLAGELFF.

This clonotype was recorded at least ten times. The V and J genes are TRBV6-1 and TRBJ1-5; D unresolved. Germline loops: CDR1 MNHNS, CDR2 SASEGT. The CDR3 spans 16 residues. The V and J ends lost 6 bases and 0 bases respectively, with 15 bases between them. CDR3 in amino acids: CASSLHRTYSNQPQHF. DNA of the CDR3: TGTGCCAGCAGCCTTCACAGAACTTATAGCAATCAGCCCCAGCATTTT.